This TCR beta chain appears in the sequencing data of a study of control samples from healthy donors and cancer patients. The CDR3 is 13 residues long. The trim removed 3 bases at V and 7 bases at J, leaving 5 bases unmatched. The germline gives CDR1 LNHDA, CDR2 SQIVND (reference sequence). Sequencing was performed with immunoSEQ multiplex PCR; in TCRdb, only in-frame clones are kept and a portion is missing. The sample consists of around 52,000 clones, 75% to 95% of them appearing once. This TCR was recovered from a man aged 25 to 40 with colorectal cancer. Material: PBMCs. The chain carries TRBV19 and TRBJ1-2; 7 bases are a match to TRBD1. CDR3 loop: CASSIEGASGYTF. CDR3 in DNA: TGTGCCAGTAGTATCGAGGGGGCGAGTGGCTACACCTTC. Complete variable domain (other parts from reference TRBV19 and TRBJ1-2): DGGITQSPKYLFRKEGQNVTLSCEQNLNHDAMYWYRQDPGQGLRLIYYSQIVNDFQKGDIAEGYSVSREKKESFPLTVTSAQKNPTAFYLCASSIEGASGYTFGSGTRLTVV.